Each of the 12 T cell receptor beta chains below was sequenced from the same sample in a study of OX40 agonist ivuxolimab in advanced cancers. Clones were read by immunoSEQ multiplex PCR, and TCRdb kept only the in-frame ones, dropping some. The sample records 45,000 to 60,000 clones, roughly nine tenths being singletons. The sequencing used CD4+ or CD8+ T cells sorted from blood, collected in a trial of the OX40 agonist ivuxolimab. The origin of the receptors is an adult with an advanced solid tumor such as melanoma, head and neck, liver or kidney cancer.

CDR3 sequence reads: CASSGGREQFF. Written as DNA, the CDR3 is TGTGCCAGCAGCGGGGGGCGTGAGCAGTTCTTC. J is TRBJ2-1 and V is TRBV25-1; D perhaps matches TRBD2 (7 bases). Trimming stripped 6 bases from V and 9 bases from J, with 9 bases between. Germline V gene lookup returns CDR1 MGHDK and CDR2 SYGVNS. The CDR3 is 11 amino acids.

CDR3 bases: TGTGCCAGCACAGGACAGAACCAAGAGACCCAGTACTTC. This translates into CASTGQNQETQYF. The V call is TRBV6-1, the J call TRBJ2-5, with a weak D call TRBD1 (6 bases). Trimming took off 7 bases at V and 0 bases at J, with 9 bases between the two ends. Germline V gene lookup returns CDR1 MNHNS and CDR2 SASEGT. The CDR3 totals 13 residues.

The V gene is TRBV27, the J gene TRBJ2-1; D could derive from TRBD1 or TRBD2 (6 bases each). CDR3 length: 14 amino acids. Germline V gene sequence: CDR1 MNHEY, CDR2 SMNVEV (reference sequence). Trimming stripped 6 bases from V and 7 bases from J, with 16 bases between. This CDR3 reads CASRMGGLLNEQFF. CDR3 sequence (DNA): TGTGCCAGCAGGATGGGGGGCCTTCTGAATGAGCAGTTCTTC.

The gene calls are TRBV6-4 and TRBJ2-1, with TRBD1 identical over 8 bases. Trimming cost V 6 bases and J 8 bases; bases outside gene matches: 9. This CDR3 has 14 residues. The germline V gene encodes CDR1 MRHNA and CDR2 SNTAGT. The chain's CDR3 is CASRIRQGLDEQFF. As DNA, the CDR3 is TGTGCCAGCAGGATAAGACAGGGGTTAGATGAGCAGTTCTTC.

The rearrangement uses TRBV28 and TRBJ2-5, with 14 nucleotides matching TRBD2. With V trimmed by 4 bases and J by 1 base, 2 bases remained unmatched. Germline assignment: CDR1 MDHEN and CDR2 SYDVKM. The CDR3 consists of 16 residues. The CDR3 region has the DNA TGTGCCAGCAGTTCGACTAGCGGGGGGGGCCAAGAGACCCAGTACTTC. This codes for CASSSTSGGGQETQYF.

The V gene is TRBV6-5, the J gene TRBJ1-1; the D is unclear. The CDR3 runs 15 residues. CDR1 is MNHEY, CDR2 SVGAGI, per germline. The germline V and J ends were trimmed by 0 bases and 7 bases, with 15 bases remaining between them. The CDR3 loop reads CASSYSVGGWDEAFF. The CDR3 DNA reads as TGTGCCAGCAGTTACTCGGTTGGTGGCTGGGATGAAGCTTTCTTT.

The chain carries TRBV7-6 and TRBJ2-3; no clear D gene. The V and J ends lost 0 bases and 0 bases respectively, with 16 bases between them. Germline V gene data show CDR1 as SGHVS and CDR2 as FNYEAQ. This CDR3 has 18 amino acids. The CDR3 bases are TGTGCCAGCAGCTTAGCGGGCGAAGTGGGTCCTAGCACAGATACGCAGTATTTT. As protein: CASSLAGEVGPSTDTQYF.

This rearrangement joins TRBV6-5 to TRBJ1-1; maybe TRBD1 (5 bases). Trimming stripped 9 bases from V and 5 bases from J, with 13 bases between. The germline V gene has CDR1 MNHEY and CDR2 SVGAGI. The CDR3 has 12 residues. The CDR3 nucleotides are TGTGCCAGTGGGACCCGGGTAACTGAAGCTTTCTTT. This gives the protein CASGTRVTEAFF.

This clone was picked up a small number of times. This chain joins TRBV7-6 and TRBJ1-5, with 11 bases fitting TRBD1. Germline values: CDR1 SGHVS, CDR2 FNYEAQ. V lost 5 bases, J lost 9 bases, and 12 bases stayed unmatched. This CDR3 has 16 amino acids. The CDR3: CASSTYPGTGGGPQHF. CDR3 DNA sequence: TGTGCCAGCAGCACCTACCCCGGGACAGGGGGAGGGCCCCAGCATTTT.

The V and J genes are TRBV9 and TRBJ2-3; D possibly corresponds to TRBD2 (5 bases). V lost 3 bases and J 2 bases, leaving 13 bases between the germline ends. CDR3 length: 15 residues. The germline V gene has CDR1 SGDLS and CDR2 YYNGEE. CDR3 residues: CASSDRELVTDTQYF. CDR3 DNA sequence: TGTGCCAGCAGCGATCGGGAATTAGTCACAGATACGCAGTATTTT.

V and J are TRBV2 and TRBJ2-3, with D perhaps TRBD2 (7 bases). Looked up from germline, CDR1 is SNHLY and CDR2 is FYNNEI. This CDR3 is built from 15 residues. Trimming stripped 10 bases from V and 1 base from J, with 18 bases between. The CDR3 loop reads CAITLGGVGTDTQYF. The CDR3 DNA follows: TGTGCCATTACATTAGGGGGGGTAGGCACAGATACGCAGTATTTT. The whole variable domain, remainder taken from reference TRBV2 and TRBJ2-3, is EPEVTQTPSHQVTQMGQEVILRCVPISNHLYFYWYRQILGQKVEFLVSFYNNEISEKSEIFDDQFSVERPDGSNFTLKIRSTKLEDSAMYFCAITLGGVGTDTQYFGPGTRLTVL.

This chain connects TRBV5-1 to TRBJ2-1; TRBD1 or TRBD2 may be the D gene (5 bases each). CDR1 is SGHRS and CDR2 is YFSETQ in the germline V gene. The CDR3 is 14 residues long. V was trimmed by 5 bases and J by 0 bases, leaving 9 bases between them. CDR3: CASSEGSSYNEQFF. The DNA of the CDR3 is TGCGCCAGCAGTGAGGGGAGCTCCTACAATGAGCAGTTCTTC.